Following are 26 T cell receptor beta chains from one sample sequenced in a study of T cells in Graves' hyperthyroidism and ophthalmopathy. The source material, RNA transcripts, was used to amplify TCR beta CDR3 regions. Using the HTBI primer set, a first-round RT-PCR was run on the TCR CDR3. TCRdb re-analysed the multiplex PCR reads in MiXCR, keeping a single row per CDR3 protein. Of around 760,000 distinct CDR3 sequences detected, 35% appear once; the ten largest clones hold less than 35%. Material for sequencing was blood. These receptor sequences come from a woman in her 40s with Graves' hyperthyroidism.

This clonotype was counted ten times or more. The chain recombines TRBV20-1 with TRBJ1-2; 8 nucleotides line up with TRBD1. The germline V gene encodes CDR1 DFQATT and CDR2 SNEGSKA (reference sequence). The CDR3 covers 12 residues. The trim removed 0 bases at V and 6 bases at J, leaving 0 bases unmatched. The CDR3 DNA sequence: TGCAGTGCTAGAGAGGACAGGGATGGCTACACCTTC. This sequence encodes CSAREDRDGYTF.

V usage is TRBV12-3 or TRBV12-4 and J usage is TRBJ1-1; 7 positions match TRBD1. J was trimmed by 6 bases and V by 6 bases; bases with no gene match: 7. CDR3 size: 13 residues. CDR3 amino acids: CASSTGDVSEAFF. In DNA form, the CDR3 reads TGTGCCAGCAGCACAGGGGATGTTTCTGAAGCTTTCTTT.

This clonotype was counted ten times or more. This sequence joins TRBV25-1 and TRBJ2-5, with 7 bases fitting TRBD1. CDR1 is MGHDK and CDR2 is SYGVNS in the germline V gene. The CDR3 consists of 13 residues. The V gene end was trimmed by 4 bases and the J gene end by 5 bases; junction bases not matched to a gene: 4. CDR3 amino acids: CASSGQGTETQYF. The CDR3 DNA sequence: TGTGCCAGCAGTGGACAGGGCACGGAGACCCAGTACTTC.

Many counts were recorded for this clonotype. V is TRBV19 and J is TRBJ2-7, with a tentative D call TRBD2 (5 bases). Per the germline V gene, CDR1 is LNHDA and CDR2 is SQIVND (reference sequence). V was shortened by 4 bases and J by 3 bases, with 13 bases between the two germline ends. The CDR3 extends over 14 amino acids. DNA for the CDR3: TGTGCCAGTAGTAACGGGATCCGGGGCTACGAGCAGTACTTC. Translated, it gives CASSNGIRGYEQYF.

This clonotype was counted at least ten times. The chain carries TRBV6-5 and TRBJ2-7, with 7 nucleotides matching TRBD1. Germline V gene data show CDR1 as MNHEY and CDR2 as SVGAGI. The CDR3 totals 12 residues. Losses at the gene ends were 6 bases for V and 4 bases for J; bases not matched to a gene: 3. The chain's CDR3 is CASSRDRYEQYF. The DNA of the CDR3 is TGTGCCAGCAGCAGGGACAGATACGAGCAGTACTTC.

There are a few counts of this clonotype. The chain employs TRBV4-3 and TRBJ1-5, with no clear D. Germline CDR1 reads LGHNA; CDR2 reads YSLEER. CDR3 length: 13 residues. Trimming pared 5 bases from V and 8 bases from J, leaving 13 bases between. The CDR3 sequence is CASSSTREKPQHF. The CDR3 region has the DNA TGCGCCAGCAGCTCAACCCGGGAGAAGCCCCAGCATTTT.

This sequence joins TRBV29-1 and TRBJ1-2; D unresolved. CDR3 length: 10 amino acids. Germline V CDR1 and CDR2: SQVTM, ANQGSEA. Trimming left V 4 bases short and J 11 bases short, with 11 bases between. CDR3 sequence reads: CSVGASGYTF. The CDR3 DNA follows: TGCAGCGTTGGGGCTAGCGGATACACCTTC.

This clonotype has just a few counts. The chain joins TRBV14 to TRBJ2-5; no clear D gene. Trimming took off 8 bases at V and 1 base at J, with 8 bases between the two ends. The CDR3 extends over 12 amino acids. Germline assignment: CDR1 SGHDN and CDR2 FVKESK. The CDR3 region has the DNA TGTGCCAGCGCTGTGTCCCAAGAGACCCAGTACTTC. Its protein is CASAVSQETQYF. The complete variable domain, with remaining parts taken from reference TRBV14 and TRBJ2-5, reads EAGVTQFPSHSVIEKGQTVTLRCDPISGHDNLYWYRRVMGKEIKFLLHFVKESKQDESGMPNNRFLAERTGGTYSTLKVQPAELEDSGVYFCASAVSQETQYFGPGTRLLVL.

The V call is TRBV12-5, the J call TRBJ2-5; 7 positions agree with TRBD1. Trimming at V came to 3 bases and at J to 3 bases, leaving 1 base not matched to a gene. In germline, CDR1 is LGHNT, CDR2 FRNRAP. CDR3 length: 13 amino acids. Here the CDR3 DNA reads TGTGCTAGTGGTTTAGGGACAGAAGAGACCCAGTACTTC. Amino acid sequence: CASGLGTEETQYF. Full variable domain (rest looked up from reference TRBV12-5 and TRBJ2-5): DARVTQTPRHKVTEMGQEVTMRCQPILGHNTVFWYRQTMMQGLELLAYFRNRAPLDDSGMPKDRFSAEMPDATLATLKIQPSEPRDSAVYFCASGLGTEETQYFGPGTRLLVL.

The J gene is TRBJ1-1, the V gene TRBV4-1, with 8 bases fitting TRBD1. This CDR3 is 15 amino acids long. V lost 4 bases and J lost 0; bases outside the gene matches: 4. The germline V gene has CDR1 MGHRA and CDR2 YSYEKL. The CDR3 nucleotides are TGCGCCAGCAGCCCTCCGGGACAGGTGAACACTGAAGCTTTCTTT. Encoded protein: CASSPPGQVNTEAFF.

This clonotype was observed a handful of times. The gene calls are TRBV6-5 and TRBJ2-5; no clear D. CDR3 length: 13 amino acids. The germline V gene has CDR1 MNHEY and CDR2 SVGAGI. The ends were cut back, 7 bases at V and 3 bases at J, with 12 bases in the middle. The CDR3 here is CASKDRPEETQYF. CDR3 DNA: TGTGCCAGCAAGGACCGGCCCGAAGAGACCCAGTACTTC.

This clonotype has just a few counts. The J gene is TRBJ2-7, the V gene TRBV6-2 or TRBV6-3, with D possibly TRBD2 on 5 matching bases. The CDR3 has 14 amino acids. Germline loops: CDR1 MNHEY, CDR2 SVGEGT. Trimming pared 6 bases from V and 2 bases from J, leaving 14 bases between. The CDR3 DNA reads TGTGCCAGCAGCCCGAGCGGTTCGACCTACGAGCAGTACTTC. Protein: CASSPSGSTYEQYF.

This clonotype was seen repeatedly, ten times or more. This chain joins TRBV5-1 and TRBJ2-5; D is unresolved. Trimming removed 0 bases at V and 3 bases at J, with 9 bases between. CDR1 is SGHRS and CDR2 is YFSETQ in the germline V gene. CDR3 length: 14 amino acids. CDR3 nucleotides: TGCGCCAGCAGCTTGGGGGCAGGCGAAGAGACCCAGTACTTC. Translating it yields CASSLGAGEETQYF. Filled out from reference TRBV5-1 and TRBJ2-5, the complete variable domain reads KAGVTQTPRYLIKTRGQQVTLSCSPISGHRSVSWYQQTPGQGLQFLFEYFSETQRNKGNFPGRFSGRQFSNSRSEMNVSTLELGDSALYLCASSLGAGEETQYFGPGTRLLVL.

There are many counts of this clonotype. This chain joins TRBV20-1 and TRBJ1-1; tentatively, D is TRBD1 (5 bases). The CDR3 has 14 residues. Per the germline V gene, CDR1 is DFQATT and CDR2 is SNEGSKA (reference sequence). V lost 3 bases to trimming and J lost 5 bases, with 16 bases between them. CDR3 nucleotides: TGCAGTGCTAGTCTCTTTGGGGCTTTAACTGAAGCTTTCTTT. The encoded protein is CSASLFGALTEAFF.

This clonotype was recorded many times. This chain uses TRBV10-2 with TRBJ1-2; the match to TRBD1 covers 9 bases. Germline V gene lookup returns CDR1 WSHSY and CDR2 SAAADI. This CDR3 region has 14 residues. The junction had 8 bases not matched to a gene; V was cut back by 7 bases and J by 5 bases. DNA of the CDR3: TGCGCCAGCACGCCCGTACAGGGGGCGTATGGCTACACCTTC. Encoded protein: CASTPVQGAYGYTF.

This clonotype appeared a single time. CDR3 nucleotide sequence: TGTGCCAGCAGCTTACTAATGGCGTGGAGGGGAGAGAGTCATAACTATGGCTACACCTTC. This translates into CASSLLMAWRGESHNYGYTF. V usage is TRBV5-6 and J usage is TRBJ1-2; D is possibly TRBD1 (5 bases). Per germline, CDR1 SGHDT and CDR2 YYEEEE. The CDR3 covers 20 residues. Deletions cut 2 bases from V and 1 base from J, with 27 bases between.

The chain uses TRBV7-2 and TRBJ2-7; 7 bases are a match to TRBD1. The V segment lost 7 bases and the J segment 3 bases; nucleotides outside the gene matches: 12. The CDR3 covers 15 residues. Germline CDR1 and CDR2: SGHTA and FQGNSA. CDR3 in amino acids: CASNTPGTASYEQYF. CDR3 bases: TGTGCCAGCAACACTCCCGGGACAGCTAGCTACGAGCAGTACTTC.

The chain recombines TRBV15 with TRBJ1-3; perhaps TRBD1 as D (5 bases). CDR3 length: 16 residues. Germline CDR1 is LNHNV and CDR2 is YYDKDF (reference sequence). The germline V and J ends were trimmed by 4 bases and 0 bases, with 13 bases remaining between them. The chain's CDR3 is CATSTRQLLSGNTIYF. The CDR3 DNA follows: TGTGCCACCAGCACCCGACAGCTTCTCTCTGGAAACACCATATATTTT.

With regard to this clonotype: Germline and junction disagree at one end, which may indicate a read error. This sequence joins TRBV19 and TRBJ1-1; tentatively, D is TRBD1 (6 bases). The CDR3 totals 15 residues. Germline V gene data show CDR1 as LNHDA and CDR2 as SQIVND (reference sequence). The CDR3 spells CASSALWTENTETFF. The CDR3 DNA is TGTGCCAGTAGTGCTCTTTGGACAGAGAACACTGAAACTTTCTTT.

J is TRBJ2-7 and V is TRBV19; D uncertain. CDR3 size: 12 residues. Germline assignment: CDR1 LNHDA and CDR2 SQIVND (reference sequence). Trimming took 5 bases from V and 4 from J, leaving 9 bases between them. The CDR3, as DNA: TGTGCCAGTAGTTATATCGGGTACGAGCAGTACTTC. As protein: CASSYIGYEQYF.

This clonotype was counted many times. The rearrangement joins TRBV10-2 to TRBJ1-3, with D possibly being TRBD1 (6 bases). The CDR3 length is 16 residues. V was clipped by 2 bases and J by 0 bases, with 11 bases between them. CDR1 and CDR2 from the germline V gene are WSHSY and SAAADI. The CDR3, as DNA: TGCGCCAGCAGTGAGAAACAGGGCAGCTCTGGAAACACCATATATTTT. It encodes CASSEKQGSSGNTIYF.

The chain uses TRBV7-2 and TRBJ1-2; D perhaps matches TRBD1 (5 bases). Deletions cut 6 bases from V and 6 bases from J, with 14 bases between. The CDR3 consists of 13 residues. Germline CDR1 SGHTA, CDR2 FQGNSA. CDR3 DNA: TGTGCCAGCAGTCCAGCCGCAGGGAATGGCTACACCTTC. Residues: CASSPAAGNGYTF.

This chain links TRBV10-3 with TRBJ2-2, with 9 nucleotides matching TRBD1. This CDR3 contains 16 residues. From germline, CDR1 is ENHRY and CDR2 SYGVKD. V dropped 2 bases and J dropped 6; count of bases not matched to a gene: 7. In DNA, the CDR3 is TGTGCCATCAGTGAGAAAGTGGACAGGGGCGCCGGGGAGCTGTTTTTT. Its translation is CAISEKVDRGAGELFF.

This clonotype was observed many times. The chain carries TRBV6-5 and TRBJ2-7; D may be TRBD1 (7 bases). CDR1 is MNHEY and CDR2 is SVGAGI in the germline V gene. V was pared by 8 bases and J by 4 bases, with 24 bases between. The length of the CDR3 is 16 residues. The CDR3 here is CASQSPRGTVVYEQYF. In DNA, the CDR3 is TGTGCCAGCCAATCCCCACGCGGGACAGTTGTTTACGAGCAGTACTTC.

In regard to this clonotype: A read error may explain this, as a much larger clone is one base away. The rearrangement links TRBV25-1 to TRBJ1-4; D is unclear. CDR1 is MGHDK and CDR2 is SYGVNS in the germline V gene. CDR3 length: 13 residues. Trimming pared 6 bases from V and 0 bases from J, leaving 5 bases between. The CDR3 nucleotides are TGTGCCAGCAGGGGGACAACTAATGAAAAACTGTTTTTT. It codes for CASRGTTNEKLFF. Together with reference TRBV25-1 and TRBJ1-4, the CDR3 gives the full variable domain: EADIYQTPRYLVIGTGKKITLECSQTMGHDKMYWYQQDPGMELHLIHYSYGVNSTEKGDLSSESTVSRIRTEHFPLTLESARPSHTSQYLCASRGTTNEKLFFGSGTQLSVL.

Ten or more counts support this clonotype. The rearrangement links TRBV2 to TRBJ1-1; TRBD1 matches at 7 bases. Per the germline V gene, CDR1 is SNHLY and CDR2 is FYNNEI. The junction had 4 bases not matched to a gene; V was cut back by 6 bases and J by 0 bases. The CDR3 is made up of 14 amino acids. The CDR3 spells CASSRDRVNTEAFF. The CDR3 nucleotides are TGTGCCAGCAGCCGGGACAGAGTGAACACTGAAGCTTTCTTT.